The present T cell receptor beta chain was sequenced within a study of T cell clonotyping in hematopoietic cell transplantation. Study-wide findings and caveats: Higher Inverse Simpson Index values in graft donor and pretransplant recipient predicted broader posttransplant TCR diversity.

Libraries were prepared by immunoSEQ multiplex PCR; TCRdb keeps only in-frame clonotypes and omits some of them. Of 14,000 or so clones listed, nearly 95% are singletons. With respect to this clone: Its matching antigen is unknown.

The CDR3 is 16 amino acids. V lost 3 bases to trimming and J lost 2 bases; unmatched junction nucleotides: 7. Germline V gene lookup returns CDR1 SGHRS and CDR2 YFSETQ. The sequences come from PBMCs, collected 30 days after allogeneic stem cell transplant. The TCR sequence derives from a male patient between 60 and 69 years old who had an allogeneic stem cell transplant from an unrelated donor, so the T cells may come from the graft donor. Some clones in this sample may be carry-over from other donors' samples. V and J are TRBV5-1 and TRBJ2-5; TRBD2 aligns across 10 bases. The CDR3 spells CASSSLSSGGQETQYF. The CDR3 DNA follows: TGCGCCAGCAGCTCATTATCTAGCGGGGGACAAGAGACCCAGTACTTC.